The 26 T cell receptor beta chains in this list originate from one sample, sequenced in a study of blood T cell repertoires in COVID-19. Clones were read by immunoSEQ multiplex PCR, and TCRdb kept only the in-frame ones, dropping some. The sample lists 50,000 to 65,000 clones; about 88% were seen once. The sequencing input was peripheral blood. Receptors were obtained from a man aged 55 to 70 with acute or convalescent COVID-19.

The V call is TRBV5-4, the J call TRBJ2-3; D possibly corresponds to TRBD2 (6 bases). The CDR3 contains 16 residues. Germline assignment: CDR1 SGHNT and CDR2 YYREEE (reference sequence). Trimming stripped 4 bases from V and 2 bases from J, with 17 bases between. CDR3 in DNA: TGTGCCAGCAGCCCTGGGGGGACCATTTTCACAGATACGCAGTATTTT. Translated: CASSPGGTIFTDTQYF.

The chain combines TRBV27 with TRBJ1-1; no clear D. There are 14 residues in the CDR3. The V end was cut by 3 bases, the J end by 3 bases, with 11 bases between. Germline CDR1 is MNHEY and CDR2 is SMNVEV (reference sequence). This chain's CDR3 is CASSLRAAYTEAFF. The DNA for the CDR3 is TGTGCCAGCAGTTTGAGAGCCGCTTACACTGAAGCTTTCTTT.

The chain joins TRBV28 to TRBJ1-5; the match to TRBD1 covers 9 bases. The germline gives CDR1 MDHEN, CDR2 SYDVKM. The ends lost 9 bases at V and 6 bases at J; junction bases unmatched: 9. This CDR3 has 14 amino acids. The CDR3 region has the DNA TGTGCCAGTAACACCGGGACAGGGCCTCAGCCCCAGCATTTT. This encodes CASNTGTGPQPQHF.

V and J are TRBV9 and TRBJ2-3; 10 bases are a match to TRBD2. The CDR3 extends over 15 amino acids. Germline V gene lookup returns CDR1 SGDLS and CDR2 YYNGEE. V trimming: 4 bases; J trimming: 5 bases; junction bases outside the gene matches: 7. CDR3 sequence: CASSRAGGHGDTQYF. The CDR3 DNA sequence: TGTGCCAGCAGCAGAGCGGGGGGGCATGGAGATACGCAGTATTTT.

The V and J genes are TRBV5-6 and TRBJ2-3; the match to TRBD2 covers 9 bases. V was pared by 0 bases and J by 1 base, with 0 bases of the junction left unmatched. This CDR3 spans 15 amino acids. Germline V gene sequence: CDR1 SGHDT, CDR2 YYEEEE. The CDR3 spells CASSLVAGGTDTQYF. The CDR3, as DNA: TGTGCCAGCAGCTTGGTAGCGGGGGGCACAGATACGCAGTATTTT.

This chain joins TRBV10-2 and TRBJ2-1, with TRBD2 matching 8 bases. The germline CDR1 and CDR2 sequences are WSHSY and SAAADI. J gave up 4 bases and V 4 bases, and 6 bases lay outside the gene matches. This CDR3 spans 15 amino acids. In DNA, the CDR3 is TGCGCCAGCAGTGTTGGTAGCGGGAAATACAATGAGCAGTTCTTC. This encodes CASSVGSGKYNEQFF.

V and J are TRBV2 and TRBJ1-1; no clear D. Germline CDR1 SNHLY, CDR2 FYNNEI. The CDR3 is 13 residues long. Trimming removed 4 bases at V and 0 bases at J, with 6 bases between. The CDR3 is CASSVAVNTEAFF. The DNA of the CDR3 is TGTGCCAGCAGTGTTGCAGTGAACACTGAAGCTTTCTTT.

The chain carries TRBV5-1 and TRBJ2-7, with a tentative D call TRBD1 (5 bases). The CDR3 totals 14 residues. The germline V gene has CDR1 SGHRS and CDR2 YFSETQ. Between the trimmed V and J ends, which lost 0 bases and 0 bases, there was a span of 7 bases. This CDR3 reads CASSLETASYEQYF. CDR3 sequence (DNA): TGCGCCAGCAGCTTGGAGACAGCCTCCTACGAGCAGTACTTC.

The chain uses TRBV6-1 and TRBJ1-3; tentative D call: TRBD1 (5 bases). CDR3 length: 17 amino acids. Germline loops: CDR1 MNHNS, CDR2 SASEGT. Trimming cost V 2 bases and J 3 bases, with 17 bases left between them. The CDR3 coding sequence is TGTGCCAGCAGTGAATGGATGGGGGGTAAGCTTGGAAACACCATATATTTT. This gives the protein CASSEWMGGKLGNTIYF.

This chain joins TRBV25-1 and TRBJ1-2, with D possibly matching TRBD1 (6 bases). Between the trimmed V and J ends, which lost 4 bases and 3 bases, there was a span of 12 bases. The CDR3 length is 14 residues. Germline assignment: CDR1 MGHDK and CDR2 SYGVNS. CDR3 residues: CASSAWTVDYGYTF. CDR3 sequence (DNA): TGTGCCAGCAGTGCTTGGACAGTCGACTATGGCTACACCTTC.

DNA of the CDR3: TGTGCCAGCAGCGCGGTAGCGGGGCCCTACGAGCAGTACTTC. Amino acids: CASSAVAGPYEQYF. The J gene is TRBJ2-7, the V gene TRBV9, with TRBD2 matching over 8 bases. After removal of 3 bases from V and 2 bases from J, the junction contained 4 bases not matched to a gene. This CDR3 is built from 14 residues. In germline, CDR1 is SGDLS, CDR2 YYNGEE.

The chain employs TRBV4-2 and TRBJ2-7; 13 bases align to TRBD2. Germline CDR1 LGHNA, CDR2 YNFKEQ. The CDR3 is 17 amino acids. V lost 3 bases and J lost 2; bases outside the gene matches: 7. Written as DNA, the CDR3 is TGTGCCAGCAGCCAGTATGGGGGGACTAGCGGGACCTACGAGCAGTACTTC. Amino acid sequence: CASSQYGGTSGTYEQYF.

V gene TRBV2 combines with J gene TRBJ2-1; 12 bases align to TRBD2. Losses at the gene ends were 5 bases for V and 8 bases for J; bases not matched to a gene: 10. The length of the CDR3 is 16 residues. Looked up from germline, CDR1 is SNHLY and CDR2 is FYNNEI. The DNA for the CDR3 is TGTGCCAGCAGTTACCTAGCGGGAGGGCCGGACTATGAGCAGTTCTTC. Translation: CASSYLAGGPDYEQFF.

The chain links TRBV27 to TRBJ2-3; no definite D call. This CDR3 contains 15 residues. The ends were cut back, 3 bases at V and 2 bases at J, with 12 bases in the middle. The germline V gene encodes CDR1 MNHEY and CDR2 SMNVEV (reference sequence). The CDR3 DNA reads TGTGCCAGCAGTTTTTCCCCGTCTTCCACAGATACGCAGTATTTT. Amino acid sequence: CASSFSPSSTDTQYF.

The chain joins TRBV2 to TRBJ2-5; TRBD2 matches 10 bases. Germline V lookup: CDR1 SNHLY, CDR2 FYNNEI. With V trimmed by 7 bases and J by 2 bases, 1 base remained unmatched. The CDR3 consists of 13 residues. CDR3 nucleotide sequence: TGTGCCAGCAAACTAGCGGGACAAGAGACCCAGTACTTC. This codes for CASKLAGQETQYF.

This chain uses TRBV28 with TRBJ1-3; D not resolved. The V end was cut by 8 bases, the J end by 0 bases, with 11 bases between. Germline V gene sequence: CDR1 MDHEN, CDR2 SYDVKM. CDR3 length: 14 amino acids. The CDR3 DNA sequence: TGTGCCAGCTGGGAGGGAAGCTCTGGAAACACCATATATTTT. Its translation: CASWEGSSGNTIYF. The variable domain in full, with the rest retrieved from reference TRBV28 and TRBJ1-3, is DVKVTQSSRYLVKRTGEKVFLECVQDMDHENMFWYRQDPGLGLRLIYFSYDVKMKEKGDIPEGYSVSREKKERFSLILESASTNQTSMYLCASWEGSSGNTIYFGEGSWLTVV.

The rearrangement links TRBV19 to TRBJ2-7; TRBD1 matches 11 bases. Germline CDR1 is LNHDA and CDR2 is SQIVND (reference sequence). V lost 3 bases, J lost 4 bases, and 5 bases stayed unmatched. The CDR3 runs 15 residues. This chain's CDR3 is CASSIGQGAVYEQYF. Written as DNA, the CDR3 is TGTGCCAGTAGTATTGGACAGGGGGCAGTATACGAGCAGTACTTC.

The genes are TRBV3-1 (or the pseudogene TRBV3-2) and TRBJ1-3; 7 bases are a match to TRBD1. The germline CDR1 and CDR2 sequences are LGHDT and YNNKEL (reference sequence). This CDR3 has 17 residues. The ends lost 3 bases at V and 1 base at J; junction bases unmatched: 9. The CDR3 DNA reads as TGTGCCAGCAGCCACACAAGGGGGCGCGTATCTGGAAACACCATATATTTT. This translates into CASSHTRGRVSGNTIYF.

This sequence joins TRBV25-1 and TRBJ2-7; no clear D. Deletions cut 4 bases from V and 6 bases from J, with 13 bases between. The germline CDR1 and CDR2 sequences are MGHDK and SYGVNS. This CDR3 is built from 13 residues. The CDR3 region is CASSAYDGGEQYF. In nucleotides, the CDR3 is TGTGCCAGCAGTGCGTACGATGGCGGCGAGCAGTACTTC.

This chain connects TRBV7-2 to TRBJ1-4; TRBD1 matches 9 bases. Germline assignment: CDR1 SGHTA and CDR2 FQGNSA. V shed 2 bases, J shed 2 bases, and the junction held 6 bases outside the gene matches. The CDR3 has 17 amino acids. As DNA, the CDR3 is TGTGCCAGCAGCTTACACAGGGGGCAGGGGACTAATGAAAAACTGTTTTTT. Amino acids: CASSLHRGQGTNEKLFF.

This clone appeared a single time. V usage is TRBV11-2 and J usage is TRBJ2-7; D is possibly TRBD1 (5 bases). Germline CDR1 reads SGHAT; CDR2 reads FQNNGV. Trimming removed 7 bases from V and 4 bases from J, with 14 bases in between. The CDR3 extends over 13 amino acids. The CDR3 DNA reads as TGTGCCAGCACCAGGGCGAGCGATTACGAGCAGTACTTC. Its protein is CASTRASDYEQYF.

The chain joins TRBV27 to TRBJ1-6; D unclear. The germline gives CDR1 MNHEY, CDR2 SMNVEV (reference sequence). V was shortened by 3 bases and J by 8 bases, with 5 bases between the two germline ends. This CDR3 spans 12 amino acids. The CDR3 DNA follows: TGTGCCAGCAGTTTCCCGGATTCACCCCTCCACTTT. The encoded protein is CASSFPDSPLHF.

This rearrangement joins TRBV10-3 to TRBJ2-2; 7 positions match TRBD2. The junction had 4 bases not matched to a gene; V was cut back by 8 bases and J by 1 base. The germline V gene has CDR1 ENHRY and CDR2 SYGVKD. This CDR3 is built from 14 residues. CDR3 protein: CAIGGVLNTGELFF. The CDR3 DNA sequence: TGTGCCATCGGGGGGGTTCTGAACACCGGGGAGCTGTTTTTT.

V and J are TRBV5-1 and TRBJ2-5; 9 bases align to TRBD1. This CDR3 region has 15 residues. The ends lost 1 base at V and 5 bases at J; junction bases unmatched: 6. Germline V gives CDR1 SGHRS, CDR2 YFSETQ. The DNA of the CDR3 is TGCGCCAGCAGCTTGAACAGGGGGCAAGGGGAGACCCAGTACTTC. Its translation is CASSLNRGQGETQYF.

The rearrangement joins TRBV3-1 (or the pseudogene TRBV3-2) to TRBJ2-7, with 9 bases aligning to TRBD2. This CDR3 region has 15 residues. From germline, CDR1 is LGHDT and CDR2 YNNKEL (reference sequence). V gave up 2 bases and J gave up 0 bases; unmatched junction bases: 2. The DNA of the CDR3 is TGTGCCAGCAGCCAAAAGCGGGGGGCCTCCTACGAGCAGTACTTC. It yields the protein CASSQKRGASYEQYF.

The chain links TRBV7-8 to TRBJ1-1; 8 bases map to TRBD1. The CDR3 extends over 17 amino acids. V was clipped by 5 bases and J by 6 bases; unmatched bases: 17. CDR1 is SGHVS, CDR2 FQNEAQ, per germline. The DNA of the CDR3 is TGTGCCAGCAGCCTCCAGGCCCTCCGGGACAGGATTGCTGAAGCTTTCTTT. It is translated as CASSLQALRDRIAEAFF.